This T cell receptor (beta chain) was observed in a study of breast tumors, draining lymph nodes, adjacent tissues. Whole-study results and caveats: Data fit most tumor T cells coming from lymph node, expanding in tumor. Luminal-like breast cancer showed significantly greater tumor-nontumor repertoire similarity than basal-like breast cancer did.

This CDR3 has 15 residues. Germline CDR1 reads SNHLY; CDR2 reads FYNNEI. The ends lost 7 bases at V and 7 bases at J; junction bases unmatched: 6. The lymph nodes were axillary draining lymph nodes from breast cancer patients. This clonotype has a count of ten or more. Its antigen is as yet unknown. TCRdb itself ran the multiplex PCR reads through MiXCR, one entry per CDR3 protein. Of tens of thousands of distinct CDR3 sequences listed, roughly 29% are singletons. The chain is built from TRBV2 and TRBJ2-1, with 14 bases lining up with TRBD2. This clonotype was sampled from a female donor with breast cancer. Some clones in this sample may be carry-over from other donors' samples. The sequencing sample was made of axillary lymph node tissue. In DNA form, the CDR3 reads TGTGCCAGCAAGGGACTAGCGGGAGCTCGGAATGAGCAGTTCTTC. Protein sequence: CASKGLAGARNEQFF.